The clone carrying this T cell receptor (beta chain) has just one count. Its antigen is undetermined. Per the study methods: Quality scores were absent from the junction-only immunoSEQ sequences, so filtering differed. Generated by immunoSEQ multiplex PCR, the TCRdb table keeps only in-frame clones and is missing some. That table supplies the V and J calls and clone size; D and trimming were determined from the DNA. Of some 680,000 clones in the sample, about 80% were seen once. The data are from a study of shared clonotypes between healthy human individuals. Study context: Each donor had three CD4 naive, three CD4 memory, two CD8 naive and one CD8 memory plate.

Among the donors, all were Caucasian adults who lived in Nashville, Tennessee. Broader study findings: The diversity represented, both genetic and in exposure history, was limited by few donors.

V was clipped by 7 bases and J by 5 bases, with 12 bases between them. CDR1 MNHEY and CDR2 SMNVEV come from the germline V gene (reference sequence). CDR3 length: 13 amino acids. This TCR was sampled from a woman aged 25 to 39 in good health. The V and J genes are TRBV27 and TRBJ2-1; D unclear. Specimen: memory CD4+ T cells sorted from blood. Documented subset: CD45RA-negative fraction. DNA of the CDR3: TGTGCCAGCAAAGCGAGAAATAACAATGAGCAGTTCTTC. It specifies CASKARNNNEQFF.